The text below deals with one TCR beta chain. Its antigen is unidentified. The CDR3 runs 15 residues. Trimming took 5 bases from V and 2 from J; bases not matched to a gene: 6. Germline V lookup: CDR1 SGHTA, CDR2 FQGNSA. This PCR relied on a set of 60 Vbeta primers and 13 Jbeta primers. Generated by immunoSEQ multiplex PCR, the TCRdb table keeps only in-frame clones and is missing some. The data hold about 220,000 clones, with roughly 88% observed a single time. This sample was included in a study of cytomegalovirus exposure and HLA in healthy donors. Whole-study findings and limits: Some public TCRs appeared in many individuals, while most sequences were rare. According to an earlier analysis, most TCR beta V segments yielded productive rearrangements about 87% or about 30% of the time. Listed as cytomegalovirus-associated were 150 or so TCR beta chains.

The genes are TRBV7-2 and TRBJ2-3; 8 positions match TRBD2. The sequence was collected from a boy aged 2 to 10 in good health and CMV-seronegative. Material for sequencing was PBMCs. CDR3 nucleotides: TGTGCCAGCAGCCCCAAGCGGGGGTACACAGATACGCAGTATTTT. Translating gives CASSPKRGYTDTQYF.